This T cell receptor beta chain was sequenced in a study of technical replicates of blood from several donors (dated by TCRdb to about 2017). V drops 0 bases and J drops 4 bases, leaving 13 bases in between. The CDR3 measures 15 amino acids from cysteine to phenylalanine. CDR3 DNA only is kept here, 45 bases in frame from base 1. As encoded in the germline V gene, CDR1 is MNHEY while CDR2 is SVGAGI. Comment on this clone: The clone's antigen remains unknown. No base quality values were provided; no much bigger clone lies one nucleotide off.

Libraries were built with the immunoSEQ multiplex PCR assay. The source is immuneACCESS, and TCRdb retained only in-frame sequences with V and J called. Part of the clones is not carried over; for the studies checked, unresolved V genes explain less than half of this, and the remainder is unexplained. The sample data list more than 65,000 clones, and roughly 94% of these were observed just once. The leading ten clones occupy approximately 0.25% of the sample. The receptor's source is a human donor in good health. Source material: T cells isolated from PBMCs. The chain uses TRBV6-5 and TRBJ2-7; TRBD1 might be the D gene, on 5 matching bases. The nucleotide sequence reads TGTGCCAGCAGTTACTCTGGACACACTCATTACGAGCAGTACTTC. This is translated as CASSYSGHTHYEQYF.